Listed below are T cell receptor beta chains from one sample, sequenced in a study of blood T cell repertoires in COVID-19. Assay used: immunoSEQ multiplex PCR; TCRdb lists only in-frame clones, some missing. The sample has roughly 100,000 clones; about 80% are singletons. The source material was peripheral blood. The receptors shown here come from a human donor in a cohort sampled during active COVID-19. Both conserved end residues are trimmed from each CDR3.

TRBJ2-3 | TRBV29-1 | SANGGGHTDTQY
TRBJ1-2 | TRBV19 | ATRPGGNYGYT
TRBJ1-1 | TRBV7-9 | ASSFPGFRFAEAF
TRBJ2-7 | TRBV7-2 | ASRSGTAYEQY
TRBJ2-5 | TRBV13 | ASSLGTIQETQY
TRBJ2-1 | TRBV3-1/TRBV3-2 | ASSRTSGGTYNEQF
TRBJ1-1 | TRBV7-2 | AGSLRTGPAF
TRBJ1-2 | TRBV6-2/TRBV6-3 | ASSTLLLGGHGYT
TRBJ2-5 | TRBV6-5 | ASSLRSGQETQY
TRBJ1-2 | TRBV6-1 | ASSEGQGDYGYT
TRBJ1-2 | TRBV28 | ASSLRQANYGYT
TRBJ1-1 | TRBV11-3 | ASSIRGGSTEAF
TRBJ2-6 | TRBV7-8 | ASSPRVGVGANVLT
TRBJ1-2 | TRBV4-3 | ASSQATGQGNYGYT
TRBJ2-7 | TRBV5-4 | ASSLAWGRDEQY
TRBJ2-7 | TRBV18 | ASSQATQGYEQY
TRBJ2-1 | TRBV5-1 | ASSLAGQGNSEQF
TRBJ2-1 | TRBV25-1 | ASSDPTSGGASNEQF
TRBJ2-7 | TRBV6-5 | ASRENSGGAREQY
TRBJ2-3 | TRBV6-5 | ASSMTILSTDTQY
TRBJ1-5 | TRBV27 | ASSYRGLRPQH
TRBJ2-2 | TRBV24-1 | ATSDPGGSGELF
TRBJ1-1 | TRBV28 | ASSNDRVRAEAF
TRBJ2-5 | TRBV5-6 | ASSPGGAPETQY
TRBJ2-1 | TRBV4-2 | ASSEGQGPYNEQF
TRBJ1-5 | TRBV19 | ASSMADKRGNQPQH
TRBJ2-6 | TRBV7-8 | ASSRAHSGANVLT
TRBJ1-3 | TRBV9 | ASSEHRAILGNTIY
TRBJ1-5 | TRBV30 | AWTNRVNQPQH
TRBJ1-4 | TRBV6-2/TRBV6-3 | ASTPRGQVEKLF
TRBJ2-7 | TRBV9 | ASSPTGTTIYEQY
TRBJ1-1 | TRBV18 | ASSPGGNTEAF
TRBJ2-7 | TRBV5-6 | ASRTYPGGGRNEQY
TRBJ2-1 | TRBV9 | ASSVAYRTSGGKLYNEQF
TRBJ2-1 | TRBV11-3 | ASSQGTGFGNEQF
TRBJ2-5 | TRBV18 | ASSPRTSGGYRETQY
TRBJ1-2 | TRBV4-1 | ASSQEYRGNYGYT
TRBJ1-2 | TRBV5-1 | ASSLDGRAGYGYT
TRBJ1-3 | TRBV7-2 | ASSSPPGTSSGNTIY
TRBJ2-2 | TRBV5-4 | ASSLDSLTNTGELF
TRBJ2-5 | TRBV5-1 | ASRQGFEETQY
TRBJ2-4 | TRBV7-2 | ASSLFRGSKNIQY
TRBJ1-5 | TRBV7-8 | ASSPGVGQPQH
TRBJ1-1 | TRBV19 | ASRPWGGAEAF
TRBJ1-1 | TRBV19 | ASSMFGQGEAF
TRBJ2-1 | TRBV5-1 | ASSGTSGGALEQF
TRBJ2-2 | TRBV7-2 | ASSLLGTGGTGELF
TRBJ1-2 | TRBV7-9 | ASGTGTLSNYGYT
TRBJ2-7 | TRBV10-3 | AISSGGGVPVQY
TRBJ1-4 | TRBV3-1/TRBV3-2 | ASRGTVDRGLTNEKLF
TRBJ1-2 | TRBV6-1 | ASSGISQGLNYGYT
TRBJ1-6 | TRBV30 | AWSVIISSSPLH